The clone carrying this TCR beta chain was seen at least ten times. The source of the sample is a study of neurological immune-mediated disorders. Synthesis of cDNA was accomplished via 5'RACE employing 10-nucleotide random UMIs. TCRdb reanalysed the 5' RACE reads using MiXCR and keeps one entry per CDR3 protein. The sample has about 14,000 distinct CDR3 sequences, 7% seen once. CD4+ or CD8+ T cells, fewer than 1.3 million per library, were used for sorted libraries. This CDR3 spans 16 amino acids. From germline, CDR1 is DFQATT and CDR2 SNEGSKA (reference sequence). The V end was cut by 2 bases, the J end by 3 bases, with 19 bases between.

The TCR sequence derives from a woman aged 40 to 55 in good health. The genes are TRBV20-1 and TRBJ1-2; D might be TRBD1 (6 bases). What was sequenced was CD8+ T cells from blood. CDR3 sequence reads: CSARSGVTGRHYGYTF. The CDR3 DNA follows: TGCAGTGCTAGAAGCGGGGTGACAGGCCGCCACTATGGCTACACCTTC.